This T cell receptor beta chain derives from a study of T cell responses to AZD1222 COVID-19 vaccine. General study points: Spike-specific TCR breadth and depth were elevated following two AZD1222 doses.

Germline V lookup: CDR1 LNHNV, CDR2 YYDKDF (reference sequence). This CDR3 region has 14 residues. Trimming took off 6 bases at V and 4 bases at J, with 15 bases between the two ends. About this clone: Its antigen remains unidentified.

Some clones are missing from TCRdb's copy, which holds only in-frame ones; the method was immunoSEQ multiplex PCR. Of 130,000 or so clones in the sample, roughly 87% were seen once. The TCR sequence derives from an adult who received the AZD1222 COVID-19 vaccine. The specimen was peripheral blood, collected 28 days after the second AZD1222 dose. J is TRBJ1-2 and V is TRBV15; TRBD1 might be the D (6 bases). For the CDR3, the DNA is TGTGCCACCAGGGATAGGGGGGGGCTCTATGGCTACACCTTC. This codes for CATRDRGGLYGYTF. Full variable domain (rest looked up from reference TRBV15 and TRBJ1-2): DAMVIQNPRYQVTQFGKPVTLSCSQTLNHNVMYWYQQKSSQAPKLLFHYYDKDFNNEADTPDNFQSRRPNTSFCFLDIRSPGLGDTAMYLCATRDRGGLYGYTFGSGTRLTVV.